This TCR beta chain was sequenced during a study of shared clonotypes between healthy human individuals. Study overall: Each donor's CD8 memory used one plate, CD8 naive two, each CD4 subset three.

Per the original data handling: Filtering was not the same, since immunoSEQ gave junction-only sequences without quality scores. Generated by immunoSEQ multiplex PCR, the TCRdb table keeps only in-frame clones and is missing some. For V, J and clone size, that table is used; D and trimming come from the DNA. The sample shows nearly 2 million clones, approximately 94% of them seen only once. The study's findings and limits: The study sampled only blood, and tissue repertoires likely differ. Around 5% of naive CD4 clonotypes were common to a few donors.

Terminally differentiated effector memory CD45RA+ cells were excluded by CCR7 positive selection of CD45RO-negative cells. This CDR3 is built from 12 residues. Germline CDR1 and CDR2: SEHNR and FQNEAQ (reference sequence). Trimming cost V 3 bases and J 3 bases, with 6 bases left between them. Points on this clone: No antigen is known for it. This sample also contains other DNA sequences that code for the same CDR3.

This chain uses TRBV7-9 with TRBJ2-7; no definite D call. The sequence came from a man younger than 35 in good health. Material for sequencing was naive CD8+ T cells sorted from blood. Here the CDR3 DNA reads TGTGCCAGCAGCTTTCGTGGCTACGAGCAGTACTTC. Its protein is CASSFRGYEQYF.